The next 29 T cell receptor beta chains were all read from a single sample in a study of Graves' ophthalmopathy and Graves' hyperthyroidism. The sequenced template was RNA, covering the TCR beta CDR3 region. The library came from an HTBI-primed first-round RT-PCR and a second-round multiplex PCR. Each CDR3 protein gets one entry after TCRdb re-called the multiplex PCR reads with MiXCR. The sample yields 200,000 to 250,000 distinct CDR3 sequences, 20% to 25% seen once. The sample was peripheral blood. Receptors were obtained from a woman aged 45-60 years with Graves' ophthalmopathy.

This clonotype came up many times. This chain links TRBV5-1 with TRBJ2-7, with 7 bases matching TRBD1. The CDR3 loop spans 17 amino acids. Looked up from germline, CDR1 is SGHRS and CDR2 is YFSETQ. The J segment lost 2 bases and the V segment lost 4 bases, leaving 15 bases of the junction unmatched. The CDR3 sequence: CASSRVSGTEGTYEQYF. The CDR3 DNA reads as TGCGCCAGCAGCCGGGTCTCCGGGACAGAAGGCACCTACGAGCAGTACTTC.

Ten or more counts support this clonotype. V usage is TRBV6-7 and J usage is TRBJ2-2; a possible D gene is TRBD1 (6 bases). TRBV6-7 is an ORF, and what it does is uncertain. Trimming stripped 10 bases from V and 7 bases from J, with 22 bases between. The CDR3 totals 15 residues. CDR3 sequence reads: CANVTTGSNSGELFF. For the CDR3, the DNA is TGTGCCAACGTTACAACAGGGAGTAATAGCGGGGAGCTGTTTTTT.

This clonotype appeared a few times. The chain joins TRBV2 to TRBJ2-6; a possible D gene is TRBD2 (7 bases). V lost 4 bases and J 1 base, leaving 29 bases between the germline ends. Germline V lookup: CDR1 SNHLY, CDR2 FYNNEI. The CDR3 length is 22 residues. CDR3 sequence: CASSASGATGFYSLSGANVLTF. The CDR3 DNA sequence: TGTGCCAGCAGTGCCAGCGGGGCGACAGGATTTTATTCCTTATCTGGGGCCAACGTCCTGACTTTC.

The chain is built from TRBV28 and TRBJ2-7; D is undetermined. CDR3 length: 14 amino acids. Germline assignment: CDR1 MDHEN and CDR2 SYDVKM. Trimming left V 3 bases short and J 0 bases short, with 9 bases between. This CDR3 is CASSLVESSYEQYF. Written as DNA, the CDR3 is TGTGCCAGCAGTTTGGTAGAAAGCTCCTACGAGCAGTACTTC. Full variable domain (rest looked up from reference TRBV28 and TRBJ2-7): DVKVTQSSRYLVKRTGEKVFLECVQDMDHENMFWYRQDPGLGLRLIYFSYDVKMKEKGDIPEGYSVSREKKERFSLILESASTNQTSMYLCASSLVESSYEQYFGPGTRLTVT.

This clonotype occurred many times. The chain is built from TRBV12-3 or TRBV12-4 and TRBJ1-1; the D gene is possibly TRBD1 (6 bases). The CDR3 extends over 14 amino acids. V was shortened by 7 bases and J by 4 bases, with 16 bases between the two germline ends. The CDR3: CASIEVRGSTEAFF. For the CDR3, the DNA is TGTGCCAGCATAGAGGTGAGGGGGAGCACTGAAGCTTTCTTT.

This clonotype has at least ten counts. The genes are TRBV7-2 and TRBJ2-5; D gene unclear. Per germline, CDR1 SGHTA and CDR2 FQGNSA. V was trimmed by 2 bases and J by 5 bases, leaving 6 bases between them. This CDR3 region has 12 residues. CDR3 residues: CASSLSRETQYF. CDR3 sequence (DNA): TGTGCCAGCAGCTTAAGCCGGGAGACCCAGTACTTC.

The chain couples TRBV5-1 to TRBJ1-1; no clear D. Germline CDR1 is SGHRS and CDR2 is YFSETQ. V shed 4 bases and J shed 10 bases, with 20 bases lying between them. The CDR3 length is 14 residues. The DNA for the CDR3 is TGCGCCAGCAGCCCCTCACGGGCCACGGGTCGAGCTTTCTTT. Protein product: CASSPSRATGRAFF. The full variable domain, its missing parts supplied by reference TRBV5-1 and TRBJ1-1, is KAGVTQTPRYLIKTRGQQVTLSCSPISGHRSVSWYQQTPGQGLQFLFEYFSETQRNKGNFPGRFSGRQFSNSRSEMNVSTLELGDSALYLCASSPSRATGRAFFGQGTRLTVV.

The rearrangement links TRBV12-3 or TRBV12-4 to TRBJ1-1, with a possible D match to TRBD1 (6 bases). CDR3 length: 14 amino acids. V was pared by 7 bases and J by 3 bases, with 15 bases between. This chain's CDR3 is CASKSGGLDTEAFF. DNA for the CDR3: TGTGCCAGCAAATCCGGGGGCCTGGACACTGAAGCTTTCTTT.

This clonotype was found many times. The rearrangement uses TRBV19 and TRBJ2-7; weak D call: TRBD1 (6 bases). The V end was cut by 1 base, the J end by 3 bases, with 13 bases between. Germline CDR1 LNHDA, CDR2 SQIVND (reference sequence). This CDR3 is 15 amino acids long. CDR3 protein: CASSIGTGLSYEQYF. In nucleotides, the CDR3 is TGTGCCAGTAGTATAGGTACAGGGCTGAGCTACGAGCAGTACTTC.

This clonotype occurred a few times. The chain carries TRBV20-1 and TRBJ1-5, with TRBD1 identical over 8 bases. Trimming cost V 7 bases and J 4 bases; bases outside gene matches: 12. Germline values: CDR1 DFQATT, CDR2 SNEGSKA (reference sequence). The CDR3 runs 15 residues. CDR3 nucleotide sequence: TGCAGTGTTCGCCCCCGGGACAGGAGGAATCAGCCCCAGCATTTT. It codes for CSVRPRDRRNQPQHF.

This clonotype was seen more than once but under ten times. V is TRBV19 and J is TRBJ1-1, with D hard to call. The V gene lost 3 bases and the J gene lost 10 bases, with 12 bases spanning the gap. This CDR3 is 12 amino acids long. Germline values: CDR1 LNHDA, CDR2 SQIVND (reference sequence). CDR3 nucleotides: TGTGCCAGTAGTATCGGAAGCAGCGGAGCTTTCTTT. Encoded protein: CASSIGSSGAFF.

This clonotype was found many times. This chain uses TRBV7-9 with TRBJ2-7, with D hard to call. Germline V lookup: CDR1 SEHNR, CDR2 FQNEAQ (reference sequence). V dropped 0 bases and J dropped 6 bases, with 9 bases sitting between them. The length of the CDR3 is 13 residues. DNA for the CDR3: TGTGCCAGCAGCTTAGCGCCCTTTCGCGAGCAGTACTTC. Translating it yields CASSLAPFREQYF.

This clonotype was recorded many times. The chain uses TRBV29-1 and TRBJ1-3; tentatively, D is TRBD1 (6 bases). Trimming shortened V by 6 bases and J by 4 bases, and 16 bases separated the two germline ends. Per the germline V gene, CDR1 is SQVTM and CDR2 is ANQGSEA. CDR3 length: 14 residues. The CDR3, as DNA: TGCAGCGTCGCAGACAGGTCCTTAGGAAACACCATATATTTT. This sequence encodes CSVADRSLGNTIYF.

The genes are TRBV29-1 and TRBJ2-7; 9 bases align to TRBD1. This CDR3 contains 13 residues. V lost 7 bases to trimming and J lost 3 bases; unmatched junction nucleotides: 7. Per the germline V gene, CDR1 is SQVTM and CDR2 is ANQGSEA. Written as DNA, the CDR3 is TGCAGCGCCGAAAGGGACAGGGTCTACGAGCAGTACTTC. Its translation is CSAERDRVYEQYF.

This clonotype has ten or more counts. The rearrangement uses TRBV6-1 and TRBJ1-5; 9 bases line up with TRBD1. Germline V gene data show CDR1 as MNHNS and CDR2 as SASEGT. This CDR3 contains 15 residues. Unmatched junction bases numbered 9, after V lost 6 bases and J lost 6 bases. This CDR3 is CASRRQGEFGQPQHF. CDR3 sequence (DNA): TGTGCCAGCAGGCGACAGGGGGAGTTCGGTCAGCCCCAGCATTTT.

The chain links TRBV6-5 to TRBJ1-1, with D perhaps TRBD1 (5 bases). Trimming removed 4 bases from V and 5 bases from J, with 17 bases in between. CDR1 and CDR2 from the germline V gene are MNHEY and SVGAGI. The CDR3 consists of 15 residues. This CDR3 is CASSSPRDVRTEAFF. CDR3 DNA sequence: TGTGCCAGCAGTTCGCCCAGGGATGTTCGGACTGAAGCTTTCTTT.

This clonotype turned up a few times. The rearrangement uses TRBV4-1 and TRBJ2-4; 7 positions match TRBD2. The CDR3 is 19 residues long. Germline V gives CDR1 MGHRA, CDR2 YSYEKL. With V trimmed by 2 bases and J by 1 base, 14 bases remained unmatched. CDR3 DNA: TGCGCCAGCAGCCAACGTAGGACCGGAGGGGAGGGGGCCAAAAACATTCAGTACTTC. Encoded protein: CASSQRRTGGEGAKNIQYF.

This clonotype appeared many times. The chain employs TRBV20-1 and TRBJ2-2; weak D call: TRBD1 (5 bases). V lost 3 bases and J 6 bases, leaving 17 bases between the germline ends. Germline loops: CDR1 DFQATT, CDR2 SNEGSKA (reference sequence). This CDR3 contains 15 residues. Written as DNA, the CDR3 is TGCAGTGCTAGGGGGCAACAAGGGGCGTCCGGGGAGCTGTTTTTT. Translation gives CSARGQQGASGELFF.

In its sample, this clonotype was seen many times. The J gene is TRBJ1-5, the V gene TRBV18, with D possibly TRBD1 on 5 matching bases. The CDR3 length is 16 residues. Germline CDR1 KGHSH, CDR2 LQKENI. Trimming took off 8 bases at V and 2 bases at J, with 19 bases between the two ends. The CDR3 DNA reads TGTGCCAGCCACCGTGTACGAGGGGCGGGCAATCAGCCCCAGCATTTT. It encodes CASHRVRGAGNQPQHF.

Ten or more counts support this clonotype. The chain couples TRBV2 to TRBJ1-1; D might be TRBD1 (6 bases). V shed 10 bases and J shed 0 bases, with 12 bases lying between them. Germline-derived CDR1 and CDR2 are SNHLY and FYNNEI. The CDR3 has 13 residues. The CDR3 DNA sequence: TGTGCCATACAGGGTAGCCTGAACACTGAAGCTTTCTTT. This translates into CAIQGSLNTEAFF.

This clonotype was observed at least ten times. The V gene is TRBV29-1, the J gene TRBJ2-7; TRBD2 is a possible D gene (5 bases). Per the germline V gene, CDR1 is SQVTM and CDR2 is ANQGSEA. The V gene lost 4 bases and the J gene lost 5 bases, with 12 bases spanning the gap. This CDR3 has 12 amino acids. CDR3 sequence (DNA): TGCAGCGTTGGGAGTAGCGCTAACGAGCAGTACTTC. Protein sequence: CSVGSSANEQYF.

In this sample, this clonotype turned up many times. The V gene is TRBV7-8, the J gene TRBJ1-2; TRBD1 matches at 8 bases. Losses at the gene ends were 5 bases for V and 2 bases for J; bases not matched to a gene: 7. The length of the CDR3 is 15 residues. Germline-derived CDR1 and CDR2 are SGHVS and FQNEAQ. CDR3 nucleotide sequence: TGTGCCAGCAGCGTGACAGGGGCGTACAACTATGGCTACACCTTC. Translating it yields CASSVTGAYNYGYTF.

This clonotype was observed once. The chain carries TRBV28 and TRBJ2-5; 8 bases fit TRBD2. Germline CDR1 is MDHEN and CDR2 is SYDVKM. V trimming: 8 bases; J trimming: 1 base; junction bases outside the gene matches: 6. The length of the CDR3 is 14 residues. The CDR3 bases are TGTGCCAGCCAACCCGGGGGGGCCCAAGAGACCCAGTACTTC. This sequence encodes CASQPGGAQETQYF.

This chain connects TRBV5-1 to TRBJ2-4; 8 positions agree with TRBD1. V was pared by 0 bases and J by 5 bases, with 7 bases of the junction left unmatched. CDR1 is SGHRS, CDR2 YFSETQ, per germline. The CDR3 covers 16 residues. In DNA form, the CDR3 reads TGCGCCAGCAGCTTGGCAGGACAGGGCGGCCAAAACATTCAGTACTTC. Its protein product is CASSLAGQGGQNIQYF.

This clonotype was counted ten times or more. The J gene is TRBJ1-1, the V gene TRBV30; the D gene is possibly TRBD1 (5 bases). The germline V gene encodes CDR1 GTSNPN and CDR2 SVGIG (reference sequence). The CDR3 consists of 12 residues. The ends were cut back, 2 bases at V and 7 bases at J, with 11 bases in the middle. The CDR3: CAWSPRGGEAFF. As DNA, the CDR3 is TGTGCCTGGAGTCCCCGGGGGGGTGAAGCTTTCTTT.

This clonotype was observed at least ten times. The chain carries TRBV29-1 and TRBJ2-1; no definite D call. The CDR3 contains 14 residues. The germline V gene encodes CDR1 SQVTM and CDR2 ANQGSEA. The V end was cut by 3 bases, the J end by 0 bases, with 9 bases between. The CDR3 loop reads CSVEFLGSYNEQFF. In nucleotides, the CDR3 is TGCAGCGTTGAGTTTCTAGGCTCCTACAATGAGCAGTTCTTC.

Ten or more counts support this clonotype. The chain is built from TRBV10-3 and TRBJ1-5, with D unresolved. V was pared by 2 bases and J by 4 bases, with 9 bases between. Germline values: CDR1 ENHRY, CDR2 SYGVKD. This CDR3 spans 14 amino acids. CDR3 nucleotide sequence: TGTGCCATCAGTGAGAGGGCAGCTAATCAGCCCCAGCATTTT. It is translated as CAISERAANQPQHF.

V usage is TRBV30 and J usage is TRBJ2-7; D is ambiguous. The CDR3 is 15 amino acids. V lost 2 bases and J lost 0, with 14 bases in between. The germline V gene has CDR1 GTSNPN and CDR2 SVGIG (reference sequence). The CDR3 region is CAWSKQYTSSYEQYF. In DNA, the CDR3 is TGTGCCTGGAGTAAACAGTATACGAGCTCCTACGAGCAGTACTTC.

This clonotype was detected many times. J is TRBJ2-7 and V is TRBV7-9; D possibly corresponds to TRBD2 (7 bases). Germline CDR1 reads SEHNR; CDR2 reads FQNEAQ (reference sequence). V shed 1 base and J shed 3 bases, with 22 bases lying between them. The CDR3 loop spans 18 amino acids. CDR3 in amino acids: CASSLVPGQGLGYYEQYF. CDR3 in DNA: TGTGCCAGCAGCTTAGTCCCGGGACAAGGACTAGGGTACTACGAGCAGTACTTC. Using reference TRBV7-9 and TRBJ2-7 for the parts outside the CDR3, the full variable domain is DTGVSQNPRHKITKRGQNVTFRCDPISEHNRLYWYRQTLGQGPEFLTYFQNEAQLEKSRLLSDRFSAERPKGSFSTLEIQRTEQGDSAMYLCASSLVPGQGLGYYEQYFGPGTRLTVT.